These T cell receptor beta chains were read from a single sample in a study of blood T cell repertoires in COVID-19. Data came from immunoSEQ multiplex PCR; TCRdb stores just in-frame clones and leaves some out. The repertoire holds 180,000 or so clones, with about 80% as singletons. Sample: peripheral blood. The receptors were sampled from a human donor with acute or convalescent COVID-19. The donor label of this sample is uncertain. CDR3s leave out the opening cysteine and the closing phenylalanine or tryptophan.

j_call v_call cdr3_aa
TRBJ2-5 TRBV28 ASSFSHSSGEETQY
TRBJ1-2 TRBV12-3/TRBV12-4 ASSLTGIDGYT
TRBJ1-5 TRBV6-7 ASSYRTESNQPQH
TRBJ2-7 TRBV19 ASSISLKRGVEEQY
TRBJ1-5 TRBV28 ASKAGPSNQPQH
TRBJ1-3 TRBV12-3/TRBV12-4 ASSPAGGNTIY
TRBJ2-1 TRBV6-1 ASSEVLDGDNEQF
TRBJ2-1 TRBV3-1/TRBV3-2 ASSLLFRADYNEQF
TRBJ2-7 TRBV29-1 SVDQGGNEQY
TRBJ2-1 TRBV10-2 ASSEWTSGTHNEQF
TRBJ2-1 TRBV28 ASSFTSGRRYNEQF
TRBJ2-3 TRBV10-3 AISEVTGGRDTQY
TRBJ1-1 TRBV6-5 ASSRQPRQNEAF
TRBJ1-5 TRBV28 ASSLDWGRGNQPQH
TRBJ1-4 TRBV18 ASSPSTTATNEKLF
TRBJ2-2 TRBV9 ASSGDKNTGELF
TRBJ2-6 TRBV28 ASSSAGGGTGANVLT
TRBJ2-3 TRBV28 ASSPGRDSTDTQY
TRBJ1-5 TRBV28 ASSLLSLRGRQPQH
TRBJ2-1 TRBV2 ASRKLAGGNEQF
TRBJ1-3 TRBV2 ASYRGTVGNTIY
TRBJ1-1 TRBV7-8 ASYPVGGQGANTEAF
TRBJ2-5 TRBV7-3 ASSSMGAGGPETQY
TRBJ2-3 TRBV19 ASSMASGGAPDTQY
TRBJ1-6 TRBV19 ASSATGSYNSPLH
TRBJ1-2 TRBV3-1/TRBV3-2 ASSQGYSGDYGYT
TRBJ2-2 TRBV28 ASSLLFTAGGGTGELF
TRBJ2-1 TRBV27 ASSLSGWRNEQF
TRBJ1-1 TRBV6-1 ASSEERNTEAF
TRBJ1-5 TRBV6-5 ASSSRGTESNQPQH
TRBJ2-7 TRBV2 ASSFSNYEQY
TRBJ2-2 TRBV19 ASSIFQGQANTGELF
TRBJ2-5 TRBV18 ASSPFTGGQETQY
TRBJ2-7 TRBV9 ASSVGPAAEQY
TRBJ2-5 TRBV25-1 ASSELLGTALYQETQY
TRBJ2-7 TRBV18 ASSPPGLKGEQY
TRBJ1-1 TRBV15 ATSRPTMNTEAF
TRBJ1-2 TRBV7-3 ASSLTGGAGYGYT
TRBJ2-7 TRBV12-3/TRBV12-4 ASVSPAGEQY
TRBJ1-1 TRBV2 ASSHRDRPMNTEAF
TRBJ2-2 TRBV5-1 ASSIQLAGGPSGELF
TRBJ2-3 TRBV5-6 ASSYSTRGREDTQY
TRBJ2-2 TRBV15 ATSRDRLAGVNTGELF
TRBJ2-3 TRBV7-3 ASSLRHSGDRTDTQY
TRBJ2-7 TRBV5-1 ASSYLPRGEAREQY
TRBJ1-3 TRBV10-3 AISDTRGGNTIY
TRBJ1-2 TRBV7-8 ASSLSRGQPGYT
TRBJ2-2 TRBV18 ASSPGQNTGELF
TRBJ1-6 TRBV7-8 ASSLGQSLLGSPLH
TRBJ2-7 TRBV7-2 ASSLSPGRYEQY
TRBJ2-5 TRBV6-5 ASSYQPRDRETQY
TRBJ2-1 TRBV28 ASSSLQGSSYNEQF
TRBJ2-3 TRBV30 AWRVTGGTDTQY
TRBJ1-5 TRBV29-1 SVENFRQEKFGNQPQH